This T cell receptor beta chain stems from a study of a mutant IDH1 vaccine in newly diagnosed glioma. Study information: Vaccination was launched 4-6 weeks after radiotherapy alone, or with temozolomide cycles. Scheduled at week 35, visit V12 preceded visit V13, held at week 47.

Regarding this clone: Its antigen is not known.

The time point was: week 47, end of study. Every single dose of the vaccine, 300 ug of mutant IDH1 20-mer peptide, came with topical imiquimod. Trimming stripped 3 bases from V and 2 bases from J, with 11 bases between. The germline gives CDR1 MNHEY, CDR2 SMNVEV (reference sequence). The CDR3 sequence is 14 residues long. TCRdb's copy holds only in-frame clones and misses some; the assay was immunoSEQ multiplex PCR. The top ten hold around 3.8% of the sample, which has roughly 22,000 clones, about four fifths seen once. The sequencing here drew on PBMCs, taken from a glioma patient whose treatment included an IDH1 peptide vaccine. The V call is TRBV27, the J call TRBJ2-7; D is unclear. This TCR was sampled from a man aged 40-49 years with glioma. Some clones in this sample may be carry-over from other donors' samples. CDR3 in amino acids: CASSFPDKPYEQYF. As DNA, the CDR3 is TGTGCCAGCAGTTTCCCAGACAAGCCCTACGAGCAGTACTTC.